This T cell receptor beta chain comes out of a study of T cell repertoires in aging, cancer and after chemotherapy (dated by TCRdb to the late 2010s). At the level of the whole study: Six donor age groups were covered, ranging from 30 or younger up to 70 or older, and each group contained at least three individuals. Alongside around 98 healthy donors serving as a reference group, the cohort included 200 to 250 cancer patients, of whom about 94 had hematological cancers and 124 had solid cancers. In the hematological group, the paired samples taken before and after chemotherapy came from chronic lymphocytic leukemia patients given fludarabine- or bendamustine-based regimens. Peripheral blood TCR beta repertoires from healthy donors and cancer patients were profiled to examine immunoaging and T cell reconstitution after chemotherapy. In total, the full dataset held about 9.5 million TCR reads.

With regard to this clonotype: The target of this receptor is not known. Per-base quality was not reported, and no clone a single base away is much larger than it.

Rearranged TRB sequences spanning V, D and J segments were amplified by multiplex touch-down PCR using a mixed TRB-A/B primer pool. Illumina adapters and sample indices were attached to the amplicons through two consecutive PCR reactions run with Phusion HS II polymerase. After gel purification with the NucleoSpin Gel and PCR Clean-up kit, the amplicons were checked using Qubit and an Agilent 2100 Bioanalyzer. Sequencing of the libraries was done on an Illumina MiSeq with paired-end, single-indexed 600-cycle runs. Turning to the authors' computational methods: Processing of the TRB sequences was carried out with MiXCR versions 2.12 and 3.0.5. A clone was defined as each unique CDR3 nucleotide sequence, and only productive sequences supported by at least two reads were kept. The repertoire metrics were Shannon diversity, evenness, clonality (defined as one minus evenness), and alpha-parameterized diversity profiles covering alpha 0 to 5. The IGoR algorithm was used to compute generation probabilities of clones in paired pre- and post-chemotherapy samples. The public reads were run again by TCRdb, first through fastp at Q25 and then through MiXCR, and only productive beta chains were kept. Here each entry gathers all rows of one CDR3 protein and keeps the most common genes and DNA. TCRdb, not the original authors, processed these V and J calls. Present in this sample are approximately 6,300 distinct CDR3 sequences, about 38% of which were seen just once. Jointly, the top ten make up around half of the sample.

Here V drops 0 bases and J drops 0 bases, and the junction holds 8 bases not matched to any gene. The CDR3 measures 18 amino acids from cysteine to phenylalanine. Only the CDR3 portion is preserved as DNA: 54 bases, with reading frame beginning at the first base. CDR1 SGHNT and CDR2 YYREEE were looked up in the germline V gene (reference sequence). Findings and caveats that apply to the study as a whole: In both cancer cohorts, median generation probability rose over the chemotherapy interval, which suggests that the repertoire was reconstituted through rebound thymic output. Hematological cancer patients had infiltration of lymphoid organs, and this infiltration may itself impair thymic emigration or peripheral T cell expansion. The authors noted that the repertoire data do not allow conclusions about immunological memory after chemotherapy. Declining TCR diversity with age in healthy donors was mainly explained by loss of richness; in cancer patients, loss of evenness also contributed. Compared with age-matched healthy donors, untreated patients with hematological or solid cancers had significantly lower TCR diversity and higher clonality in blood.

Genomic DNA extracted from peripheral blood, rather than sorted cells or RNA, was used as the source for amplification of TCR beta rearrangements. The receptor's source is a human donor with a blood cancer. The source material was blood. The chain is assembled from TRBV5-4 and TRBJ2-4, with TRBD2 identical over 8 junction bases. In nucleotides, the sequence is TGTGCCAGCAGCTTGGGGGGGGCAGCGGGAGCAGCCAAAAACATTCAGTACTTC. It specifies CASSLGGAAGAAKNIQYF.